This T cell receptor (beta chain) was found in a study of shared clonotypes between healthy human individuals. Study as a whole: There were three CD4 naive, three CD4 memory, two CD8 naive and one CD8 memory plates per donor. Findings and limits, study-wide: An anticipated effect of sequencing depth on clonotype sharing among donors was recognized.

A word on this clone: Its antigen is not known.

Looked up from germline, CDR1 is KGHSH and CDR2 is LQKENI. Trimming removed 4 bases from V and 2 bases from J, with 12 bases in between. This CDR3 is 16 amino acids long. Repertoires were generated with immunoSEQ multiplex PCR, while TCRdb's copy carries only in-frame clones and drops some. The data contain 1.5 million to 1.9 million clones, 98% of them singletons. This TCR came from a man aged 30 to 39 in good health. Sequencing was carried out using naive CD4+ T cells sorted from blood. The subset denotes: CD45RA+ positively selected. The J gene is TRBJ2-6, the V gene TRBV18; either TRBD1 or TRBD2 may supply D (5 bases each). The CDR3 sequence is CASSRGPPPGANVLTF. For the CDR3, the DNA is TGTGCCAGCTCACGGGGACCCCCCCCTGGGGCCAACGTCCTGACTTTC.